The next 17 T cell receptor beta chains were all read from a single sample in a study of Ad26.COV2.S vaccination and SARS-CoV-2 variants (dated by TCRdb to about 2021). Taken with the paper, the label for treatment or condition translates to: roughly 19 received Ad26.COV2.S at low or high dose, single or two shots; a few received placebo; per-sample allocation not given. For vaccine and placebo recipients, repertoires were sequenced using samples collected on day 63 after the first injection. Library preparation employed the immunoSEQ multiplex PCR assay. As stored in TCRdb, this immuneACCESS dataset retains in-frame rearrangements with V and J assigned. A fraction of the clones does not appear; measured against another copy, unresolved V genes explain less than half of the discrepancy, and the remainder lacks a known reason. The sample has 500,000 or so clones on record, roughly 87% of them singletons. The ten largest account for 10% to 15% of the sample.

Here the sequenced sample was peripheral blood, taken in a trial of Ad26.COV2.S vaccine versus placebo. These receptors originate from a person aged 18-60 years who received the Ad26.COV2.S COVID-19 vaccine or a placebo.

This clone came up once. The gene calls are TRBV7-9 and TRBJ2-1, with TRBD2 identical over 7 bases. This CDR3 comprises 16 residues. Trimming removed 2 bases from V and 0 bases from J; junction bases left unmatched: 4. Germline loops: CDR1 SEHNR, CDR2 FQNEAQ (reference sequence). The CDR3 DNA follows: TGTGCCAGCAGCTTAATCAGCGGGGTCTCCTACAATGAGCAGTTCTTC. As protein: CASSLISGVSYNEQFF.

The rearrangement uses TRBV28 and TRBJ1-6; unclear D gene. Trimming stripped 6 bases from V and 0 bases from J, with 6 bases between. The CDR3 length is 14 residues. From germline, CDR1 is MDHEN and CDR2 SYDVKM. CDR3 coding DNA: TGTGCCAGCAGGGGAAGCTCCTATAATTCACCCCTCCACTTT. This translates into CASRGSSYNSPLHF.

This clone was seen only once. This rearrangement joins TRBV11-3 to TRBJ2-1; perhaps TRBD2 as D (5 bases). This CDR3 is 18 amino acids long. Germline CDR1 and CDR2: SGHNT and YENEEA. V shed 6 bases and J shed 0 bases, with 21 bases lying between them. The CDR3 coding sequence is TGTGCCAGCAGAGGACCCCAGGTGAGCGGCAGCTCCTACAATGAGCAGTTCTTC. Translating it yields CASRGPQVSGSSYNEQFF.

This chain's CDR3 is CASSFGRTYEQYF. CDR3 in DNA: TGTGCCAGCAGTTTCGGTCGGACCTACGAGCAGTACTTC. The genes are TRBV28 and TRBJ2-7; no clear D gene. Per the germline V gene, CDR1 is MDHEN and CDR2 is SYDVKM. V lost 3 bases and J lost 2, with 8 bases in between. This CDR3 has 13 amino acids.

This clone has only a few counts. The CDR3 protein is CANTLSSGTSGYEQYF. CDR3 DNA: TGTGCCAACACGCTTTCTTCCGGGACTAGCGGCTACGAGCAGTACTTC. The V gene is TRBV2, the J gene TRBJ2-7; 11 bases agree with TRBD2. Germline-derived CDR1 and CDR2 are SNHLY and FYNNEI. CDR3 length equals 16 residues. J was trimmed by 3 bases and V by 10 bases; bases with no gene match: 14.

The chain recombines TRBV6-2 or TRBV6-3 with TRBJ2-1; TRBD2 aligns across 8 bases. V trimming: 4 bases; J trimming: 4 bases; junction bases outside the gene matches: 3. Germline values: CDR1 MNHEY, CDR2 SVGEGT. The CDR3 contains 14 residues. The CDR3 region is CASSFSGTYNEQFF. As DNA, the CDR3 is TGTGCCAGCAGTTTTAGCGGGACTTACAATGAGCAGTTCTTC.

V gene TRBV5-4 combines with J gene TRBJ1-1; D may be TRBD1 (6 bases). The CDR3 spans 15 residues. Germline V gives CDR1 SGHNT, CDR2 YYREEE (reference sequence). The V end lost 4 bases, the J end lost 1 base, and 14 bases lay between the germline ends. DNA of the CDR3: TGTGCCAGCAGCATACAGGGAGGGGGGAACACTGAAGCTTTCTTT. Its protein is CASSIQGGGNTEAFF. Combining the CDR3 with reference TRBV5-4 and TRBJ1-1 gives the whole variable domain ETGVTQSPTHLIKTRGQQVTLRCSSQSGHNTVSWYQQALGQGPQFIFQYYREEENGRGNFPPRFSGLQFPNYSSELNVNALELDDSALYLCASSIQGGGNTEAFFGQGTRLTVV.

The DNA for the CDR3 is TGTGCCAGCTCACCGGTCCAGAGGACAGGAGATTCTTTAAAGGGTGGCTACACCTTC. It encodes CASSPVQRTGDSLKGGYTF. The chain is built from TRBV18 and TRBJ1-2; 7 bases are shared with TRBD1. The CDR3 loop spans 19 amino acids. Germline V lookup: CDR1 KGHSH, CDR2 LQKENI. V lost 3 bases, J lost 7 bases, and 23 bases stayed unmatched.

The CDR3 sequence is CAWGGTSGDSYSGANVLTF. CDR3 coding DNA: TGTGCCTGGGGAGGGACTAGCGGGGATTCATACTCTGGGGCCAACGTCCTGACTTTC. The genes are TRBV30 and TRBJ2-6, with 13 bases that match TRBD2. CDR3 length equals 19 residues. CDR1 and CDR2 from the germline V gene are GTSNPN and SVGIG (reference sequence). Trimming cost V 5 bases and J 0 bases; bases outside gene matches: 10.

To note about this clone: A read error is possible here, since a much larger clone lies one base away. The chain links TRBV6-2 or TRBV6-3 to TRBJ1-5, with D possibly matching TRBD1 (5 bases). Germline CDR1 and CDR2: MNHEY and SVGEGT. This CDR3 has 15 residues. This CDR3 is CVSSGGPDSNQPQHF. CDR3 nucleotides: TGTGTCAGCAGCGGAGGCCCAGACAGTAATCAGCCCCAGCATTTT.

The chain joins TRBV6-5 to TRBJ2-1, with D perhaps TRBD1 (6 bases). This CDR3 region has 11 residues. CDR1 is MNHEY and CDR2 is SVGAGI in the germline V gene. V was pared by 5 bases and J by 8 bases, with 7 bases between. CDR3 region: CASSTGYEQFF. CDR3 DNA: TGTGCCAGCAGTACAGGGTATGAGCAGTTCTTC.

The chain couples TRBV20-1 to TRBJ2-5; D not resolved. The CDR3 consists of 11 residues. Germline lookup yields CDR1 DFQATT and CDR2 SNEGSKA (reference sequence). Trimming left V 6 bases short and J 0 bases short, with 5 bases between. The CDR3 region has the DNA TGCAGTGCCCAGTACCAAGAGACCCAGTACTTC. Protein: CSAQYQETQYF.

In its sample, this clone was seen a few times. The chain combines TRBV6-5 with TRBJ2-3, with D uncertain. From germline, CDR1 is MNHEY and CDR2 SVGAGI. V lost 4 bases and J lost 6, with 8 bases in between. The CDR3 is 12 amino acids. The CDR3: CASSSRPDTQYF. The CDR3 DNA sequence: TGTGCCAGCAGTTCCCGGCCGGATACGCAGTATTTT.

J is TRBJ2-1 and V is TRBV2; D is ambiguous. The CDR3 contains 15 residues. Germline loops: CDR1 SNHLY, CDR2 FYNNEI. The V end was cut by 1 base, the J end by 4 bases, with 11 bases between. This chain's CDR3 is CASSEVLGRYNEQFF. CDR3 bases: TGTGCCAGCAGTGAAGTCCTAGGCCGGTACAATGAGCAGTTCTTC.

As for this clone: The sample carries other DNA sequences with the same CDR3. The chain carries TRBV7-2 and TRBJ2-7; D is unresolved. CDR3 length: 14 amino acids. Per germline, CDR1 SGHTA and CDR2 FQGNSA. Trimming stripped 1 base from V and 0 bases from J, with 7 bases between. CDR3 sequence reads: CASSLGRNSYEQYF. The CDR3 DNA is TGTGCCAGCAGCTTAGGGCGGAACTCCTACGAGCAGTACTTC. Together with reference TRBV7-2 and TRBJ2-7, the CDR3 gives the full variable domain: GAGVSQSPSNKVTEKGKDVELRCDPISGHTALYWYRQSLGQGLEFLIYFQGNSAPDKSGLPSDRFSAERTGGSVSTLTIQRTQQEDSAVYLCASSLGRNSYEQYFGPGTRLTVT.

The CDR3 loop reads CASNRDRNQPQHF. DNA of the CDR3: TGTGCCTCCAACCGGGACAGAAATCAGCCCCAGCATTTT. The chain uses TRBV19 and TRBJ1-5, with 7 bases lining up with TRBD1. This CDR3 contains 13 residues. The ends lost 11 bases at V and 4 bases at J; junction bases unmatched: 8. The germline gives CDR1 LNHDA, CDR2 SQIVND (reference sequence).

The J gene is TRBJ1-2, the V gene TRBV2, with D possibly TRBD1 on 6 matching bases. The CDR3 is made up of 13 amino acids. CDR1 and CDR2 from the germline V gene are SNHLY and FYNNEI. V lost 6 bases and J lost 4, with 12 bases in between. Here the CDR3 DNA reads TGTGCCAGCAGCGCGGACAGCTCCTATGGCTACACCTTC. As protein: CASSADSSYGYTF.